A single count supports the clone carrying this TCR beta chain. Its antigen is currently unknown. With a much larger clone just one base away, this may be a read error. The data belong to a study of blood T cells in healthy people across ages. Overall study findings and caveats: It was held that diversity estimates obtained from one million T cells represented underestimates.

The V gene's germline CDR1 is SQVTM and CDR2 ANQGSEA. CDR3 size: 13 residues. V was trimmed by 7 bases and J by 0 bases, leaving 12 bases between them. With a J-beta primer mix and a sample-barcoded 5' primer, a second PCR ran roughly 6 to 11 cycles. Any given sample supplied a minimum of 3 million CDR3-containing paired-end reads. TCRdb reprocessed the 5' RACE reads with MiXCR, giving one entry per CDR3 protein. This table has under 2 million distinct CDR3 sequences, roughly 32% appearing once. The V gene is TRBV29-1, the J gene TRBJ2-5; no reliable D call. This clonotype originated in a woman aged 25 to 39 in good health. Specimen: blood. CDR3 residues: CSALHGYQETQYF. In DNA, the CDR3 is TGCAGCGCACTCCACGGGTACCAAGAGACCCAGTACTTC.